Listed here are 22 T cell receptor beta chains from one sample, sequenced in a study of blood T cell repertoires in COVID-19 (dated by TCRdb to the early 2020s). Libraries were built with the immunoSEQ multiplex PCR assay. What TCRdb holds here is the immuneACCESS table cut down to in-frame rearrangements. Part of the clones is not present; checked against another copy, under half of the missing clones reflect an unresolved V gene, and the others are unexplained. Present in this sample are around 260,000 clones, around 90% of which were seen just once. The ten largest clones represent roughly 4% of the sample. What was sequenced was peripheral blood. These TCRs come from a man aged 60 to 69 who had recovered from COVID-19.

The rearrangement joins TRBV14 to TRBJ1-2; tentative D call: TRBD1 (5 bases). The CDR3 length is 13 residues. Germline assignment: CDR1 SGHDN and CDR2 FVKESK. The V gene lost 0 bases and the J gene lost 7 bases, with 9 bases spanning the gap. CDR3 in DNA: TGTGCCAGCAGCCAAGATTGGGGGGTTGGCTACACCTTC. Translating it yields CASSQDWGVGYTF. Looking up the rest from reference TRBV14 and TRBJ1-2 gives the full variable domain: EAGVTQFPSHSVIEKGQTVTLRCDPISGHDNLYWYRRVMGKEIKFLLHFVKESKQDESGMPNNRFLAERTGGTYSTLKVQPAELEDSGVYFCASSQDWGVGYTFGSGTRLTVV.

This chain connects TRBV6-5 to TRBJ1-2; 10 nucleotides line up with TRBD1. This CDR3 contains 15 residues. V lost 2 bases to trimming and J lost 2 bases; unmatched junction nucleotides: 2. Germline values: CDR1 MNHEY, CDR2 SVGAGI. DNA for the CDR3: TGTGCCAGCAGTTACGGGACAGGGGTAAACTATGGCTACACCTTC. Translation gives CASSYGTGVNYGYTF.

This chain joins TRBV30 and TRBJ1-6; D gene ambiguous. Trimming shortened V by 3 bases and J by 2 bases, and 11 bases separated the two germline ends. Germline V gene data show CDR1 as GTSNPN and CDR2 as SVGIG (reference sequence). The CDR3 is made up of 15 amino acids. The chain's CDR3 is CAWSDGEPYNSPLHF. The CDR3 coding sequence is TGTGCCTGGAGCGACGGGGAGCCCTATAATTCACCCCTCCACTTT.

The rearrangement links TRBV5-8 to TRBJ1-1; D gene ambiguous. Germline CDR1 SGHTS, CDR2 YDEGEE. This CDR3 has 16 residues. Trimming left V 0 bases short and J 3 bases short, with 15 bases between. DNA of the CDR3: TGTGCCAGCAGCTTGGCCGGCGGGGAAGTTTACACTGAAGCTTTCTTT. Amino acids: CASSLAGGEVYTEAFF.

The J gene is TRBJ1-1, the V gene TRBV5-6; 7 positions agree with TRBD1. Germline V lookup: CDR1 SGHDT, CDR2 YYEEEE. CDR3 size: 12 residues. V was clipped by 6 bases and J by 7 bases; unmatched bases: 6. The CDR3 reads CASKTRGDEAFF. The CDR3 DNA reads TGTGCCAGCAAAACCAGGGGGGATGAAGCTTTCTTT.

This clone has only a few counts. The V and J genes are TRBV10-2 and TRBJ2-7; weak D call: TRBD1 (5 bases). CDR1 WSHSY and CDR2 SAAADI come from the germline V gene. Between the trimmed V and J ends, which lost 2 bases and 5 bases, there was a span of 10 bases. The CDR3 has 13 residues. CDR3 loop: CASSEGAGNEQYF. The CDR3 region has the DNA TGCGCCAGCAGTGAGGGGGCTGGTAACGAGCAGTACTTC.

The chain has TRBV6-5 and TRBJ1-2; perhaps TRBD1 as D (6 bases). The germline gives CDR1 MNHEY, CDR2 SVGAGI. Trimming removed 6 bases at V and 7 bases at J, with 15 bases between. The CDR3 loop spans 13 amino acids. The CDR3 DNA follows: TGTGCCAGCAGCCCCGCGGGGGCGCGTGGCTACACCTTC. As protein: CASSPAGARGYTF.

V usage is TRBV12-5 and J usage is TRBJ2-1; weak D call: TRBD2 (6 bases). CDR1 and CDR2 (germline): LGHNT, FRNRAP. The ends were cut back, 4 bases at V and 3 bases at J, with 13 bases in the middle. This CDR3 spans 15 amino acids. As DNA, the CDR3 is TGTGCTAGTGGTTGGGGGACTGGGAGCTACAATGAGCAGTTCTTC. Its translation: CASGWGTGSYNEQFF.

The DNA for the CDR3 is TGTGCCAGCAGCCATCTAGCGGGGAATTACAATGAGCAGTTCTTC. This encodes CASSHLAGNYNEQFF. The rearrangement uses TRBV4-2 and TRBJ2-1, with TRBD2 matching over 9 bases. This CDR3 spans 15 amino acids. Unmatched junction bases numbered 4, after V lost 3 bases and J lost 4 bases. Germline CDR1 is LGHNA and CDR2 is YNFKEQ.

J is TRBJ2-5 and V is TRBV12-5; 12 positions match TRBD1. CDR3 length: 15 amino acids. Looked up from germline, CDR1 is LGHNT and CDR2 is FRNRAP. V lost 5 bases to trimming and J lost 5 bases; unmatched junction nucleotides: 6. CDR3 in DNA: TGTGCTAGTGGTGCGGGACAGGGGGCGAGGGAGACCCAGTACTTC. Protein product: CASGAGQGARETQYF.

The CDR3 nucleotides read TGTGCCAGCACCCTAGGGTGGGGGACTAGAGGCTACACCTTC. Translating gives CASTLGWGTRGYTF. The V gene is TRBV7-2, the J gene TRBJ1-2; tentative D call: TRBD1 (5 bases). Trimming removed 7 bases from V and 8 bases from J, with 20 bases in between. CDR3 length: 14 amino acids. Germline V gene sequence: CDR1 SGHTA, CDR2 FQGNSA.

The V call is TRBV7-2, the J call TRBJ1-5, with a tentative D call TRBD1 (5 bases). The V gene lost 5 bases and the J gene lost 4 bases, with 15 bases spanning the gap. This CDR3 region has 15 residues. Germline V gene lookup returns CDR1 SGHTA and CDR2 FQGNSA. The CDR3, as DNA: TGTGCCAGCAGCCCCCGGGGAGGGACGAATCAGCCCCAGCATTTT. As protein: CASSPRGGTNQPQHF.

This clone was detected ten times or more. This chain links TRBV2 with TRBJ1-1; D not certain. Germline CDR1 is SNHLY and CDR2 is FYNNEI. V lost 7 bases to trimming and J lost 1 base, with 7 bases between them. The CDR3 consists of 12 residues. CDR3 amino acids: CASIRQNTEAFF. In DNA form, the CDR3 reads TGTGCCAGCATAAGACAGAACACTGAAGCTTTCTTT.

The chain uses TRBV10-2 and TRBJ2-2, with 12 bases that match TRBD2. Per the germline V gene, CDR1 is WSHSY and CDR2 is SAAADI. The length of the CDR3 is 16 residues. J lost 2 bases, V lost 7 bases, and 5 bases had no gene match. Here the CDR3 reads CASKASGGANTGELFF. Here the CDR3 DNA reads TGCGCCAGCAAGGCTAGCGGGGGGGCAAACACCGGGGAGCTGTTTTTT.

This sequence joins TRBV19 and TRBJ2-5; D call uncertain. The CDR3 is 13 residues long. CDR1 and CDR2 from the germline V gene are LNHDA and SQIVND (reference sequence). The germline V and J ends were trimmed by 6 bases and 1 base, with 9 bases remaining between them. The CDR3 DNA reads as TGTGCCAGTAGCACACATACCCAAGAGACCCAGTACTTC. Its translation: CASSTHTQETQYF.

V is TRBV7-2 and J is TRBJ1-5; TRBD1 might be the D (5 bases). The V and J ends lost 8 bases and 2 bases respectively, with 13 bases between them. This CDR3 has 14 amino acids. Germline CDR1 and CDR2: SGHTA and FQGNSA. This chain's CDR3 is CASSRGAGNQPQHF. The CDR3 coding sequence is TGTGCCAGCTCAAGGGGCGCGGGCAATCAGCCCCAGCATTTT.

The chain couples TRBV19 to TRBJ2-2; weak D call: TRBD1 (6 bases). Germline V CDR1 and CDR2: LNHDA, SQIVND (reference sequence). V lost 3 bases and J lost 0, with 8 bases in between. CDR3 length equals 15 residues. As DNA, the CDR3 is TGTGCCAGTAGTATCAGGGGCGCGAACACCGGGGAGCTGTTTTTT. Residues: CASSIRGANTGELFF.

The gene calls are TRBV7-3 and TRBJ1-1; 7 bases align to TRBD1. Germline trimming cut 5 bases from V and 2 bases from J; bases unmatched to any gene: 8. The CDR3 extends over 15 amino acids. In germline, CDR1 is SGHTA, CDR2 FQGTGA. CDR3 in DNA: TGTGCCAGCAGCCTACAGGGGCCAGGAAACACTGAAGCTTTCTTT. Translating it yields CASSLQGPGNTEAFF.

This chain links TRBV3-1 (or the pseudogene TRBV3-2) with TRBJ2-1; D not resolved. Germline V gives CDR1 LGHDT, CDR2 YNNKEL (reference sequence). The germline V and J ends were trimmed by 0 bases and 5 bases, with 11 bases remaining between them. There are 15 residues in the CDR3. The CDR3 reads CASSQEGSWNNEQFF. For the CDR3, the DNA is TGTGCCAGCAGCCAAGAGGGCAGTTGGAACAATGAGCAGTTCTTC.

The chain employs TRBV7-2 and TRBJ2-7; perhaps TRBD2 as D (5 bases). This CDR3 contains 16 residues. The V gene lost 3 bases and the J gene lost 5 bases, with 20 bases spanning the gap. Germline lookup yields CDR1 SGHTA and CDR2 FQGNSA. The CDR3, as DNA: TGTGCCAGCAGCTTGGCCGGGGTACGACCTTACAACGAGCAGTACTTC. Encoded protein: CASSLAGVRPYNEQYF.

CDR3 sequence: CASSYSSGANYGYTF. DNA for the CDR3: TGTGCCAGCAGTTACAGTTCGGGTGCTAACTATGGCTACACCTTC. V gene TRBV6-6 combines with J gene TRBJ1-2; D gene ambiguous. Germline V gene data show CDR1 as MNHNY and CDR2 as SVGAGI (reference sequence). The CDR3 has 15 amino acids. V was trimmed by 2 bases and J by 0 bases, leaving 10 bases between them.

The chain employs TRBV10-3 and TRBJ2-7, with 10 nucleotides matching TRBD1. V gave up 7 bases and J gave up 4 bases; unmatched junction bases: 10. Germline V gene data show CDR1 as ENHRY and CDR2 as SYGVKD. CDR3 length: 15 amino acids. DNA for the CDR3: TGTGCCATCAATCCGGGACAGGGGATACAATACGAGCAGTACTTC. It translates to CAINPGQGIQYEQYF.